This record looks at one TCR beta chain sequence and its context. Sequencing was performed with immunoSEQ multiplex PCR; in TCRdb, only in-frame clones are kept and a portion is missing. The sample yields about 97,000 clones, around 96% seen once. CDR3 length equals 13 residues. Trimming cost V 6 bases and J 2 bases, with 13 bases left between them. Germline V gene sequence: CDR1 GTSNPN, CDR2 SVGIG (reference sequence). The sample comes from a study of technical replicates of blood from several donors. The receptor was derived from a human donor in good health. The chain carries TRBV30 and TRBJ1-1, with D perhaps TRBD1 (6 bases). Sequenced: T cells isolated from PBMCs. The chain's CDR3 is CACYGTTNTEAFF. As DNA, the CDR3 is TGTGCCTGTTACGGGACAACCAACACTGAAGCTTTCTTT.